This T cell receptor (beta chain) is from a study of cytomegalovirus exposure and HLA in healthy donors. Study-wide background: Unique TCRs from HLA-typed donors, 65 million to 85 million of them, were held in an early data release. Study observations and caveats: The study recorded 150 to 200 TCR beta chains that were cytomegalovirus-associated. Analyses of presence and absence presupposed an approximately uniform sequencing depth across donors. Donors belonging to an Asian-associated ancestry cluster reportedly showed fewer N-insertions in productive TCRs than the 666-donor mean, according to what a later analysis found.

The PCR used 60 Vbeta and 13 Jbeta primers. TCRdb's table, derived via immunoSEQ multiplex PCR, lists solely in-frame clones and lacks some. This sample has about 120,000 clones, with about four fifths found just once. With regard to this clone: Its antigen is unknown.

Material: PBMCs. This clonotype was sampled from a female donor in good health and CMV-seropositive.

In DNA, the CDR3 is TGTGCCAGCAGCTTATCAGAAAACACCGGGGAGCTGTTTTTT. It codes for CASSLSENTGELFF. The rearrangement links TRBV7-7 to TRBJ2-2; no clear D gene. V shed 2 bases and J shed 2 bases, with 6 bases lying between them. The CDR3 extends over 14 amino acids. The germline gives CDR1 SSHAT, CDR2 FNYEAQ (reference sequence).